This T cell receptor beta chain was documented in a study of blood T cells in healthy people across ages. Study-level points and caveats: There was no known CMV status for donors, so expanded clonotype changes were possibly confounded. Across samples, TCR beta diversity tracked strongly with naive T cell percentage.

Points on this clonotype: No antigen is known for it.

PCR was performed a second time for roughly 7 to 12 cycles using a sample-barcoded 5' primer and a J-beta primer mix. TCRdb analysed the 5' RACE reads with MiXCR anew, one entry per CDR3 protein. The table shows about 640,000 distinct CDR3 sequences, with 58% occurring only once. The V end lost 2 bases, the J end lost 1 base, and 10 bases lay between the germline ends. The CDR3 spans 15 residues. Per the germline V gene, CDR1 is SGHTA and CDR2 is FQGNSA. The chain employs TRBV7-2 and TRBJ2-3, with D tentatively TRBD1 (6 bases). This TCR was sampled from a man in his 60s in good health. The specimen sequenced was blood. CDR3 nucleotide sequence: TGTGCCAGCAGCTTAATGGGGGCGGGCACAGATACGCAGTATTTT. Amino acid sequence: CASSLMGAGTDTQYF.